The T cell receptor beta chain described here comes from a study of cytomegalovirus exposure and HLA in healthy donors. The PCR employed 60 Vbeta primers together with 13 Jbeta primers. Libraries were prepared by immunoSEQ multiplex PCR; TCRdb keeps only in-frame clonotypes and omits some of them. The sample has 97,000 or so clones, 75% to 80% seen once; the top ten hold 8.5% to 10%. This clonotype was obtained from a male donor in good health and CMV-seropositive. The material sequenced was PBMCs.

The CDR3, as DNA: TGTGCCAGCAGCCAAGAGGCTAGCGGGAGCGTTAACAATGAGCAGTTCTTC. Protein product: CASSQEASGSVNNEQFF. J is TRBJ2-1 and V is TRBV4-2; 10 bases agree with TRBD2. The germline V gene has CDR1 LGHNA and CDR2 YNFKEQ. Trimming took 0 bases from V and 5 from J; bases not matched to a gene: 7. The CDR3 spans 17 residues.